This T cell receptor beta chain was recovered during a study of T-cell memory formation after mild COVID-19. For the study at large: In these data, TCR clusters were largely donor specific. Study-wide findings and caveats: Later expanders leaned CD4+, whereas day 15 to 85 contracting clones were balanced CD4/CD8. Some clones that responded turned up in pre-infection memory, which suggests that cross-reactive memory joined in.

TCRdb redid the calling of the 5' RACE reads with MiXCR, one entry per CDR3 protein. The sample shows some 300,000 distinct CDR3 sequences, 20% to 25% of them seen only once. There are 15 residues in the CDR3. V was pared by 4 bases and J by 5 bases, with 17 bases between. Germline CDR1 and CDR2: SGHVS and FNYEAQ. In its sample, this clonotype was seen many times. What it binds is not known. Sequencing input: PBMCs or a T cell subset sorted from them (not recorded which). The clonotype originates from a man aged 18 to 30 who had mild COVID-19 (a few samples of this study predate the infection). Cell type and time point are not known. J is TRBJ1-1 and V is TRBV7-6; the D gene is possibly TRBD1 (6 bases). This CDR3 is CASSSGAGIETEAFF. The CDR3 DNA is TGTGCCAGCAGCTCAGGGGCAGGGATTGAGACTGAAGCTTTCTTT.